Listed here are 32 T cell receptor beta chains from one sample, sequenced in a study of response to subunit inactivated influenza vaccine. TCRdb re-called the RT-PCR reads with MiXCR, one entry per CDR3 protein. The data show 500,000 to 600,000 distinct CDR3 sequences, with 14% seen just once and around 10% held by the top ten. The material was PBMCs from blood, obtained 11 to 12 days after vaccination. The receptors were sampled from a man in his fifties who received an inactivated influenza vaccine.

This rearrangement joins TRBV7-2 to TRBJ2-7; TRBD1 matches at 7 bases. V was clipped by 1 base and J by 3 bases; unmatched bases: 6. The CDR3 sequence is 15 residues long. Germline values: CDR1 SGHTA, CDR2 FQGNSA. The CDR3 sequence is CASSLEGTDYYEQYF. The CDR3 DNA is TGTGCCAGCAGCTTAGAAGGGACAGATTACTACGAGCAGTACTTC.

The CDR3 sequence is CSAGQGAYEQYF. The CDR3 nucleotides read TGCAGCGCGGGACAGGGGGCCTACGAGCAGTACTTC. This rearrangement joins TRBV29-1 to TRBJ2-7; 11 bases map to TRBD1. J lost 2 bases, V lost 7 bases, and 1 base had no gene match. This CDR3 comprises 12 residues. Germline lookup yields CDR1 SQVTM and CDR2 ANQGSEA.

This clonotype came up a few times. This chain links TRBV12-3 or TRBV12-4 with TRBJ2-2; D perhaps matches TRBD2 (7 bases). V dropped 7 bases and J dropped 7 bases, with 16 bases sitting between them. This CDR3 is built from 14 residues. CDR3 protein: CASIRGGGGGELFF. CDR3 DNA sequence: TGTGCCAGCATTCGTGGGGGGGGCGGCGGGGAGCTGTTTTTT.

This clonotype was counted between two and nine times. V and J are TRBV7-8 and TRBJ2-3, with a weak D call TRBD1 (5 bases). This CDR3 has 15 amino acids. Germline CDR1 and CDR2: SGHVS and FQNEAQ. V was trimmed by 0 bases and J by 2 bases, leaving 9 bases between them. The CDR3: CASSLARGNTDTQYF. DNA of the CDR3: TGTGCCAGCAGCTTAGCTAGGGGTAACACAGATACGCAGTATTTT.

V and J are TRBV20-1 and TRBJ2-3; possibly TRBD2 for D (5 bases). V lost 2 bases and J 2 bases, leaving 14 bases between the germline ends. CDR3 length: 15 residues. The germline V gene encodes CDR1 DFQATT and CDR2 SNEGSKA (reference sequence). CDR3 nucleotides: TGCAGTGCTAGAAAAAGACTAATAGACACAGATACGCAGTATTTT. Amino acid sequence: CSARKRLIDTDTQYF.

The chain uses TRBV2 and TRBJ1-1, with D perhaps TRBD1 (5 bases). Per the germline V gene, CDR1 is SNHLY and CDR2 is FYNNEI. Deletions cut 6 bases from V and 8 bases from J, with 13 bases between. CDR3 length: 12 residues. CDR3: CASRVGTAEAFF. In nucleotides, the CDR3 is TGTGCCAGCAGAGTAGGGACCGCAGAAGCTTTCTTT.

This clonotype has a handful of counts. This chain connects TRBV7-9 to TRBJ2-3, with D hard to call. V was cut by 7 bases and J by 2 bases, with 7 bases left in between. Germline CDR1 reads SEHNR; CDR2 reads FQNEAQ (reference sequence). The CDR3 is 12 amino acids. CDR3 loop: CASMGATDTQYF. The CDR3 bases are TGTGCCAGCATGGGCGCCACAGATACGCAGTATTTT.

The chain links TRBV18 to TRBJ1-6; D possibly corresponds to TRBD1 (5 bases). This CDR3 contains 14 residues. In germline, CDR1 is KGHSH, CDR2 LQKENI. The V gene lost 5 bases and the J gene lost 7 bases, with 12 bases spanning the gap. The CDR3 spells CASSNRQANSPLHF. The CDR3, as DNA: TGTGCCAGCTCAAACAGGCAGGCAAATTCACCCCTCCACTTT.

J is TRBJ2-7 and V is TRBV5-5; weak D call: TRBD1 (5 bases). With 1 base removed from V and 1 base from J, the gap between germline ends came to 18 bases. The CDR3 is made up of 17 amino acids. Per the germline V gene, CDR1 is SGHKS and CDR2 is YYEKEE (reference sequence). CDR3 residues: CASSLLTEAVLSYEQYF. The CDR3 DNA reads TGTGCCAGCAGCTTGCTGACAGAGGCCGTCCTATCCTACGAGCAGTACTTC.

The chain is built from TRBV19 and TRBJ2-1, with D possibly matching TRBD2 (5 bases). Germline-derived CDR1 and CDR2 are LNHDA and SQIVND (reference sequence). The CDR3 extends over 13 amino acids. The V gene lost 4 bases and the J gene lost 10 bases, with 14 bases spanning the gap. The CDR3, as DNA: TGTGCCAGTAGTACCCCTCCGGGGTCCGAGCAGTTCTTC. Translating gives CASSTPPGSEQFF.

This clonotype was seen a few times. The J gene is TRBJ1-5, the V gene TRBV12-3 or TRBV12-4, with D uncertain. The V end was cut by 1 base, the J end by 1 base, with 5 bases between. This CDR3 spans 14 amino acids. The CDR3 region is CASSLEASNQPQHF. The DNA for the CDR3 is TGTGCCAGCAGTTTAGAGGCGAGCAATCAGCCCCAGCATTTT.

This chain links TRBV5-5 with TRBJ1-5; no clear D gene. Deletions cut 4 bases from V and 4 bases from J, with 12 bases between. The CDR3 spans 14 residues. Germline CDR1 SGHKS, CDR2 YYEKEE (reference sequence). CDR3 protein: CASSPDGNNQPQHF. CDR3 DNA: TGTGCCAGCAGCCCGGACGGAAATAATCAGCCCCAGCATTTT.

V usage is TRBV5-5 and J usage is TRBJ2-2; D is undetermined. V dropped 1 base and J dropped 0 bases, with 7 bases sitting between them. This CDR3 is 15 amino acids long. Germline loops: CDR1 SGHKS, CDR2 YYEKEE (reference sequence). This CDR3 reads CASSLLSSNTGELFF. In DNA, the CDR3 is TGTGCCAGCAGCTTGCTCAGCTCGAACACCGGGGAGCTGTTTTTT.

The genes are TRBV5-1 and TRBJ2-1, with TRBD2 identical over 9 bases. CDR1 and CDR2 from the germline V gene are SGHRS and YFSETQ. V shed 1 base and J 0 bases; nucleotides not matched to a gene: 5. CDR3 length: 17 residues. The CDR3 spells CASSLSSGGYSYNEQFF. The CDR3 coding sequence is TGCGCCAGCAGCTTGAGCAGCGGGGGGTACTCCTACAATGAGCAGTTCTTC. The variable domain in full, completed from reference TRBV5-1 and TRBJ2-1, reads KAGVTQTPRYLIKTRGQQVTLSCSPISGHRSVSWYQQTPGQGLQFLFEYFSETQRNKGNFPGRFSGRQFSNSRSEMNVSTLELGDSALYLCASSLSSGGYSYNEQFFGPGTRLTVL.

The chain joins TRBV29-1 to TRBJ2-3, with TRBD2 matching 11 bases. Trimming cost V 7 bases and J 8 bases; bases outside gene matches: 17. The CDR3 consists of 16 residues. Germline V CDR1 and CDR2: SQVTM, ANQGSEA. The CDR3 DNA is TGCAGCGCCCTAGGGAAGGATAGCGGGAGGGTTGGTACGCAGTATTTT. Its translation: CSALGKDSGRVGTQYF.

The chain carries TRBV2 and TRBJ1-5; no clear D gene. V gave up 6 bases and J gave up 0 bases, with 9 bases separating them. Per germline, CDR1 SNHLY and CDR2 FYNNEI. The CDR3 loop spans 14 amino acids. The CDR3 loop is CASRRTFSNQPQHF. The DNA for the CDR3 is TGTGCCAGCAGGAGGACTTTTAGCAATCAGCCCCAGCATTTT.

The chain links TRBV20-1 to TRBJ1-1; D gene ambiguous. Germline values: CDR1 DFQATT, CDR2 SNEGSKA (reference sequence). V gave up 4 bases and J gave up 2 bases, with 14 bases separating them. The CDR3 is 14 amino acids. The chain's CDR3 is CSATPAGINTEAFF. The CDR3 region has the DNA TGCAGTGCTACCCCGGCAGGAATCAACACTGAAGCTTTCTTT.

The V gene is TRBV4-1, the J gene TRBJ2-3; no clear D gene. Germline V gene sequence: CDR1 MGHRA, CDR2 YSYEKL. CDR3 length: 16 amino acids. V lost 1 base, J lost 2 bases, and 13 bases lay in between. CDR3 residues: CASSQGVWELTDTQYF. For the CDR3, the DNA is TGCGCCAGCAGCCAAGGCGTCTGGGAACTCACAGATACGCAGTATTTT.

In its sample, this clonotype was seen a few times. The CDR3 protein is CASSRQTSALLGDTQYF. The CDR3 DNA reads as TGCGCCAGCAGCCGCCAAACTAGCGCCCTATTAGGAGATACGCAGTATTTT. The chain joins TRBV4-3 to TRBJ2-3; 7 positions match TRBD2. This CDR3 has 17 amino acids. V lost 4 bases, J lost 5 bases, and 15 bases stayed unmatched. The germline V gene encodes CDR1 LGHNA and CDR2 YSLEER.

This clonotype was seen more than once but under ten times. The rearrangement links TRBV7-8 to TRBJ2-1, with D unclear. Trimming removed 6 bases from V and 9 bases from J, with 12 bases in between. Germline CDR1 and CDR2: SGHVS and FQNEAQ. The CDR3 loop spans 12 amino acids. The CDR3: CASSPGDVEQFF. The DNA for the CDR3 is TGTGCCAGCAGTCCCGGAGACGTTGAGCAGTTCTTC.

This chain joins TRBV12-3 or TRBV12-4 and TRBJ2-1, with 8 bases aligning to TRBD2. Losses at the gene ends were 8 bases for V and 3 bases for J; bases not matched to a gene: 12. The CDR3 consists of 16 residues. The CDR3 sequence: CASRGGSGAGYNEQFF. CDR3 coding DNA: TGTGCCAGCCGGGGGGGTTCAGGAGCGGGCTACAATGAGCAGTTCTTC.

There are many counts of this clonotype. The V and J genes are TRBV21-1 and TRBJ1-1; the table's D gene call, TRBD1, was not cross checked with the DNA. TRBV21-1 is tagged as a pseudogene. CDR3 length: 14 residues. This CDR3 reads CASSPTGQNTEAFF. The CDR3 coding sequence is TGTGCCAGCAGCCCAACGGGACAAAACACTGAAGCTTTCTTT.

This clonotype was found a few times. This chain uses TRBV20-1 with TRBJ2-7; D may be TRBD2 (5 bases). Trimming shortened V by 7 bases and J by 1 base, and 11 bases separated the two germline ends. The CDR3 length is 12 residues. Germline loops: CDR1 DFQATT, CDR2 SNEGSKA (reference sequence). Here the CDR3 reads CSVWGESYEQYF. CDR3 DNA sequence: TGCAGTGTCTGGGGAGAATCCTACGAGCAGTACTTC.

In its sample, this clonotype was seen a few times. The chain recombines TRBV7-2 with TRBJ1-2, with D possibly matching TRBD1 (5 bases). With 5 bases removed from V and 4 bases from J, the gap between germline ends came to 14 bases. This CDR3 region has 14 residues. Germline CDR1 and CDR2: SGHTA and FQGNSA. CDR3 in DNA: TGTGCCAGCAGCCCAAGGGACCCAAGCTATGGCTACACCTTC. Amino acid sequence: CASSPRDPSYGYTF.

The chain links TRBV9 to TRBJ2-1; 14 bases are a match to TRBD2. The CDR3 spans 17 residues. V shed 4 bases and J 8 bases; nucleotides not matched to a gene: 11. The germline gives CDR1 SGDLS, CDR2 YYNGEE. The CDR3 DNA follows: TGTGCCAGCAGCACGAACCCCGGGACTAGCGGGAGTGATGAGCAGTTCTTC. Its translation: CASSTNPGTSGSDEQFF. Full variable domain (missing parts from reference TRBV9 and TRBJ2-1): DSGVTQTPKHLITATGQRVTLRCSPRSGDLSVYWYQQSLDQGLQFLIQYYNGEERAKGNILERFSAQQFPDLHSELNLSSLELGDSALYFCASSTNPGTSGSDEQFFGPGTRLTVL.

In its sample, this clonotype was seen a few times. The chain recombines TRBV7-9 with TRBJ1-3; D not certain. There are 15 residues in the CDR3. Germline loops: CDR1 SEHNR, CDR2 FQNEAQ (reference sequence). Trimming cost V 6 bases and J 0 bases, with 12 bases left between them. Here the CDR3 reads CASREIGHSGNTIYF. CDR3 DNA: TGTGCCAGCAGGGAAATCGGCCACTCTGGAAACACCATATATTTT.

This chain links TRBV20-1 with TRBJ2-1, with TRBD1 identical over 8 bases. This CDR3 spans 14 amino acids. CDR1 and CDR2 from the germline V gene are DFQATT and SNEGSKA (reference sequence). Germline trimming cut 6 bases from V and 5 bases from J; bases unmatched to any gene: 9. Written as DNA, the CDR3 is TGCAGTGCAGCCGGTGACAGGGGAAACAATGAGCAGTTCTTC. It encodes CSAAGDRGNNEQFF.

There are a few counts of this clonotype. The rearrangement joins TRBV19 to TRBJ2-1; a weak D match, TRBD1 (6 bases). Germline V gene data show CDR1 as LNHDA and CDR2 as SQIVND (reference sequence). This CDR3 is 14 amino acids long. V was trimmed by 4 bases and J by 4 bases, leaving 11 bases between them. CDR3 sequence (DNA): TGTGCCAGTAGTAACAGGGAAATTTACAATGAGCAGTTCTTC. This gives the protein CASSNREIYNEQFF.

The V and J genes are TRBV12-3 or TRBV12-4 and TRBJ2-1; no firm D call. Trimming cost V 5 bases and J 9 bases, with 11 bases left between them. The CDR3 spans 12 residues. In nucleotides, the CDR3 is TGTGCCAGCAGTCTGGAGTGGGGTGAGCAGTTCTTC. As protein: CASSLEWGEQFF.

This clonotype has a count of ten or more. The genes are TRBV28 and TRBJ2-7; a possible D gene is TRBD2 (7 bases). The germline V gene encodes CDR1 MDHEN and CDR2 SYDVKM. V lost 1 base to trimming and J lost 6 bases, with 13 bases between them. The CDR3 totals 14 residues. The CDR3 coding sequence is TGTGCCAGCAGTTTATTCGGGGGGCCGGGCGAGCAGTACTTC. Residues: CASSLFGGPGEQYF.

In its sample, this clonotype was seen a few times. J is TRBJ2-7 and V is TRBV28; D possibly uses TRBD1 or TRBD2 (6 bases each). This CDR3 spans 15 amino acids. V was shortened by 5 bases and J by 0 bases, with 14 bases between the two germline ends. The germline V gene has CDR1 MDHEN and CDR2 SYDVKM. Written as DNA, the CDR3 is TGTGCCAGCAGTGGACTAAGGACAGTCTCCTACGAGCAGTACTTC. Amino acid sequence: CASSGLRTVSYEQYF.

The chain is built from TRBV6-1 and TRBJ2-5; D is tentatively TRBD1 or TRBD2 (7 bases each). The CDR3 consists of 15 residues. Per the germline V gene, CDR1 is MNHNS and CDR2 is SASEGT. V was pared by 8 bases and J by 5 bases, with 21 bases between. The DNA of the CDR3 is TGTGCCAGCCGACAGGGACTACCGTCTTCGGAGACCCAGTACTTC. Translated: CASRQGLPSSETQYF.